The clone carrying this T cell receptor (beta chain) has just a few counts. The antigen remains unidentified. The TCR beta library used iRepertoire HTBI primers with Arm-PCR amplification of CDR3. TCRdb analysed the multiplex PCR reads with MiXCR anew, one entry per CDR3 protein. The sample includes hundreds of thousands of distinct CDR3 sequences, roughly a fifth of them seen just once. The data are from a study of regulatory T cells in long-lasting Graves disease. Study as a whole: Persistence in Graves' disease required over 5 years of antithyroid drugs plus positive TSH receptor antibodies. Findings of the study overall: Persistent patients had more shared public clonotypes (around 3,000) than new patients (roughly 970).

V was shortened by 6 bases and J by 5 bases, with 17 bases between the two germline ends. This CDR3 contains 14 residues. Germline V gene sequence: CDR1 MDHEN, CDR2 SYDVKM. Indicated time point: persistent/refractory GD, antithyroid drugs over 5 years with positive TRAb. Following extraction of RNA from PBMCs, that RNA was used to make the TCR library. This rearrangement joins TRBV28 to TRBJ2-7; D is possibly TRBD1 or TRBD2 (5 bases each). Sequencing used peripheral blood mononuclear cells (PBMCs), obtained when the disease was refractory, from a patient treated with antithyroid drugs. The receptor comes from a female donor with Graves disease. CDR3 in DNA: TGTGCCAGCAGCCCTCGGACCGGGACCCACGAGCAGTACTTC. This gives the protein CASSPRTGTHEQYF.